Following are 16 T cell receptor beta chains from one sample sequenced in a study of cytomegalovirus exposure and HLA in healthy donors. Generated by immunoSEQ multiplex PCR, the TCRdb table keeps only in-frame clones and is missing some. The table shows around 190,000 clones, with roughly 81% occurring only once. Sequencing was carried out using PBMCs. These receptors came from a woman in her twenties or thirties in good health and CMV-seronegative.

The chain links TRBV5-1 to TRBJ2-1; 8 nucleotides match TRBD2. Trimming removed 3 bases from V and 4 bases from J; junction bases left unmatched: 6. The CDR3 is 15 residues long. The germline V gene encodes CDR1 SGHRS and CDR2 YFSETQ. CDR3 DNA sequence: TGCGCCAGCAGCTCAAGCGGGGGAGCGTACAATGAGCAGTTCTTC. Its translation: CASSSSGGAYNEQFF. The whole variable domain, filled in from reference TRBV5-1 and TRBJ2-1, reads KAGVTQTPRYLIKTRGQQVTLSCSPISGHRSVSWYQQTPGQGLQFLFEYFSETQRNKGNFPGRFSGRQFSNSRSEMNVSTLELGDSALYLCASSSSGGAYNEQFFGPGTRLTVL.

CDR3 loop: CASSSSGWYGTEAFF. The CDR3 bases are TGTGCCAGCAGTTCATCAGGATGGTACGGCACTGAAGCTTTCTTT. The V gene is TRBV28, the J gene TRBJ1-1; D is unclear. Between the trimmed V and J ends, which lost 4 bases and 4 bases, there was a span of 16 bases. This CDR3 spans 15 amino acids. Germline V gene data show CDR1 as MDHEN and CDR2 as SYDVKM.

The genes are TRBV28 and TRBJ2-7, with 7 bases matching TRBD2. Germline V gives CDR1 MDHEN, CDR2 SYDVKM. This CDR3 region has 14 residues. With 5 bases clipped from V and 3 bases from J, the junction kept 7 bases outside the gene matches. Here the CDR3 reads CASSGGVRVYEQYF. The CDR3 DNA follows: TGTGCCAGCAGTGGGGGGGTCCGTGTCTACGAGCAGTACTTC.

The V gene is TRBV28, the J gene TRBJ2-7; 9 nucleotides match TRBD2. The CDR3 is 16 residues long. The junction had 7 bases not matched to a gene; V was cut back by 1 base and J by 3 bases. CDR1 is MDHEN and CDR2 is SYDVKM in the germline V gene. DNA of the CDR3: TGTGCCAGCAGTTTATCCGGCCTGACTAGCGGCTACGAGCAGTACTTC. Its translation is CASSLSGLTSGYEQYF.

The rearrangement links TRBV6-5 to TRBJ1-2; D is possibly TRBD1 (5 bases). CDR1 is MNHEY, CDR2 SVGAGI, per germline. Trimming shortened V by 5 bases and J by 7 bases, and 8 bases separated the two germline ends. This CDR3 is 11 amino acids long. The DNA for the CDR3 is TGTGCCAGCAGTCAGGGTTTTGGCTACACCTTC. Translated, it gives CASSQGFGYTF.

The chain is built from TRBV6-1 and TRBJ1-4; 7 nucleotides line up with TRBD1. V gave up 3 bases and J gave up 5 bases; unmatched junction bases: 6. This CDR3 has 15 amino acids. Germline CDR1 reads MNHNS; CDR2 reads SASEGT. The CDR3 region is CASSETTGPNEKLFF. In DNA form, the CDR3 reads TGTGCCAGCAGTGAGACGACAGGGCCGAATGAAAAACTGTTTTTT.

The chain links TRBV28 to TRBJ2-3; D unresolved. Per germline, CDR1 MDHEN and CDR2 SYDVKM. The germline V and J ends were trimmed by 7 bases and 14 bases, with 19 bases remaining between them. This CDR3 has 12 amino acids. This CDR3 is CASNPTPELLYF. The DNA of the CDR3 is TGTGCCAGCAATCCAACTCCGGAGCTGCTGTATTTT.

The chain has TRBV28 and TRBJ1-2, with 7 bases matching TRBD1. CDR3 size: 12 residues. CDR1 and CDR2 from the germline V gene are MDHEN and SYDVKM. The J segment lost 7 bases and the V segment lost 8 bases, leaving 7 bases of the junction unmatched. CDR3 DNA sequence: TGTGCCAGCGATGAGACAGGGCTTGGCTACACCTTC. As protein: CASDETGLGYTF.

Note on this clone: The sample holds other DNA sequences that translate to the same CDR3. The CDR3 is CASTTGENTEAFF. The CDR3, as DNA: TGTGCCAGCACTACAGGGGAGAACACTGAAGCTTTCTTT. The rearrangement uses TRBV2 and TRBJ1-1, with 7 positions matching TRBD1. Trimming took 7 bases from V and 1 from J; bases not matched to a gene: 3. This CDR3 has 13 amino acids. Germline loops: CDR1 SNHLY, CDR2 FYNNEI.

This clone was found a few times. V gene TRBV6-1 combines with J gene TRBJ1-6; D not certain. Germline loops: CDR1 MNHNS, CDR2 SASEGT. The length of the CDR3 is 15 residues. The V gene lost 6 bases and the J gene lost 0 bases, with 9 bases spanning the gap. CDR3 sequence (DNA): TGTGCCAGCAGCGACATCTACTCCTATAATTCACCCCTCCACTTT. Protein product: CASSDIYSYNSPLHF.

This chain connects TRBV5-1 to TRBJ2-7, with TRBD1 as a possible D gene (6 bases). Trimming cost V 7 bases and J 6 bases, with 17 bases left between them. CDR1 is SGHRS, CDR2 YFSETQ, per germline. The CDR3 length is 13 residues. The CDR3 bases are TGCGCCAGCGCCCCACAGGGTTCCGGCGAGCAGTACTTC. This sequence encodes CASAPQGSGEQYF.

The V call is TRBV6-6, the J call TRBJ1-2; D possibly corresponds to TRBD1 (5 bases). Germline V CDR1 and CDR2: MNHNY, SVGAGI (reference sequence). The ends were cut back, 8 bases at V and 6 bases at J, with 22 bases in the middle. This CDR3 spans 15 amino acids. The CDR3 nucleotides are TGTGCCAGCTCCTGGGGCTTACAGTCCCCCCATGGCTACACCTTC. Translating gives CASSWGLQSPHGYTF.

This rearrangement joins TRBV25-1 to TRBJ2-1, with 7 bases matching TRBD2. CDR3 length: 14 residues. From germline, CDR1 is MGHDK and CDR2 SYGVNS. V trimming: 4 bases; J trimming: 0 bases; junction bases outside the gene matches: 0. CDR3 loop: CASSGGSSYNEQFF. CDR3 in DNA: TGTGCCAGCAGTGGCGGGAGCTCCTACAATGAGCAGTTCTTC. The complete variable domain, with remaining parts taken from reference TRBV25-1 and TRBJ2-1, reads EADIYQTPRYLVIGTGKKITLECSQTMGHDKMYWYQQDPGMELHLIHYSYGVNSTEKGDLSSESTVSRIRTEHFPLTLESARPSHTSQYLCASSGGSSYNEQFFGPGTRLTVL.

The chain employs TRBV5-1 and TRBJ1-2, with TRBD1 matching over 8 bases. J gave up 7 bases and V 3 bases, and 5 bases lay outside the gene matches. This CDR3 contains 13 residues. Germline V gene sequence: CDR1 SGHRS, CDR2 YFSETQ. Here the CDR3 reads CASSSGQVGGYTF. CDR3 sequence (DNA): TGCGCCAGCAGCTCGGGACAGGTTGGTGGCTACACCTTC.

The rearrangement links TRBV2 to TRBJ2-3; D possibly corresponds to TRBD2 (6 bases). In germline, CDR1 is SNHLY, CDR2 FYNNEI. The V end was cut by 8 bases, the J end by 2 bases, with 17 bases between. There are 15 residues in the CDR3. The CDR3 is CASRDPGLFTDTQYF. The DNA of the CDR3 is TGTGCCAGCCGAGATCCGGGACTGTTCACAGATACGCAGTATTTT.

This clone was counted once. This chain uses TRBV9 with TRBJ1-3, with D possibly matching TRBD1 (6 bases). Germline V gene data show CDR1 as SGDLS and CDR2 as YYNGEE. This CDR3 is 14 amino acids long. V was trimmed by 3 bases and J by 5 bases, leaving 12 bases between them. DNA of the CDR3: TGTGCCAGCAGCGCAGGACAGCCGAGAAACACCATATATTTT. Its translation: CASSAGQPRNTIYF.